A single TCR beta chain is shown here with its context. Its binding antigen is unknown. Per-base quality was not reported, and no clone a single base away is much larger than it. These data are taken from a study of neoadjuvant anti-PD-1 for oral cavity cancer (dated by TCRdb to about 2021). About the full investigation: Before curative-intent surgical resection, most patients were given three to four biweekly doses of nivolumab at 3 mg/kg. Patients without progression received a fourth nivolumab dose around day 43 and underwent definitive surgical resection on days 50-56. Under RECIST 1.1, a patient counted as a responder if showing complete response, partial response or stable disease, and as a non-responder if showing progression. An approximately 30% response rate was observed in the parent correlative cohort, in which 12 patients were included.

The intended sense of this specimen's time point label: before neoadjuvant nivolumab. None of the patients had received prior systemic or radiation treatment, and all were newly diagnosed with stage II-IVA oral cavity squamous cell carcinoma. Everyone in the cohort had locally advanced, HPV-negative oral cavity squamous cell carcinoma. The samples were drawn from a longitudinal correlative study tied to a single-arm phase II trial testing neoadjuvant nivolumab in oral cavity squamous cell carcinoma. Subject-matched pre- and post-treatment PBMCs and tumors from three responders and three non-responders underwent genomic DNA-based TCRbeta sequencing. For tumor tissue, genomic DNA extraction relied on the Maxwell RSC DNA from Tissue kit. Relative to germline, V is missing 4 bases and J is missing 8 bases, with 10 bases of the junction outside any gene match. The CDR3 holds 15 amino acids from the cysteine to the phenylalanine. This entry keeps only the CDR3 DNA: 45 bases, framed from base 1. The germline V gene (reference sequence) provides CDR1 SGHNT and CDR2 YYREEE.

Study-level results and caveats: Higher pretreatment blood Treg/Th17 ratios correlated with both higher pretreatment blood TCRbeta clonality and lower post-treatment tumor TCRbeta clonality. The TCR analyses had only a few patients in each response group, and the authors called for validation in larger cohorts. Larger post-treatment sizes of preexisting intratumoral clones correlated with greater tumor shrinkage, suggesting expansion of preexisting clones contributed to response.

Tumor libraries used mostly approximately 4.4 ug of input genomic DNA for survey sequencing, with two replicates per sample. The immunoSEQ hsTCRbeta kit was used to prepare TCRbeta libraries according to the manufacturer's instructions. An Illumina NovaSeq 6000 S4 flow cell was used to sequence the final libraries, which had first been combined to 3 nM. Turning to the authors' computational methods: Raw data preprocessing and quality control were performed with the immunoSEQ Analyzer. The analysis was restricted to productive rearrangements, with each unique CDR3 amino acid sequence defining a clonotype. Using the R package tcR, the researchers computed the Gini-Simpson index as their estimate of repertoire clonality. Student's t test was used to compare Gini indices, and Pearson correlation was used to assess associations with tumor size change. TCRdb took over this immuneACCESS table, retaining in-frame rearrangements with V and J assigned. Such tables are incomplete; in checked studies, under half of the missing clones stem from an unresolved V gene, and the remainder is unexplained. V, J and clone size are taken as reported in that table, and D and trimming were inferred from the DNA itself. This sample lists around 7,200 clones; 48% were detected once. 10% to 12% of the sample comes from the top ten.

The sequence came from a person between 40 and 79 years old with oral cavity squamous cell carcinoma. The source material was tumor tissue, sampled before nivolumab (anti-PD-1) treatment. The rearranged segments are TRBV5-4 and TRBJ1-4; 8 bases in between match TRBD1. The CDR3 corresponds to CASSIQGAGEEKLFF. At the DNA level, the sequence is TGTGCCAGCAGCATTCAGGGGGCGGGAGAAGAAAAACTGTTTTTT. Beyond the CDR3, the reference TRBV5-4 and TRBJ1-4 genes provide the residues; the full variable domain reads: ETGVTQSPTHLIKTRGQQVTLRCSSQSGHNTVSWYQQALGQGPQFIFQYYREEENGRGNFPPRFSGLQFPNYSSELNVNALELDDSALYLCASSIQGAGEEKLFFGSGTQLSVL.